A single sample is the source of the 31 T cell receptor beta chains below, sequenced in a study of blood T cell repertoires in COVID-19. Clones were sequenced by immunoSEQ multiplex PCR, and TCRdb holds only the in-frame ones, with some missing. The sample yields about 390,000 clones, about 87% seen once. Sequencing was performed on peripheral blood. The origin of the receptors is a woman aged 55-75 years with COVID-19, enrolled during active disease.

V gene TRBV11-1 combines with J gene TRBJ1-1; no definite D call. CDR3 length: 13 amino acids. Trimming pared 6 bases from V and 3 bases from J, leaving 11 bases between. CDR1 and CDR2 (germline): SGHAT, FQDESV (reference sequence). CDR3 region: CASSLIRDTEAFF. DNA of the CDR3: TGTGCCAGCAGTCTCATCCGGGACACTGAAGCTTTCTTT.

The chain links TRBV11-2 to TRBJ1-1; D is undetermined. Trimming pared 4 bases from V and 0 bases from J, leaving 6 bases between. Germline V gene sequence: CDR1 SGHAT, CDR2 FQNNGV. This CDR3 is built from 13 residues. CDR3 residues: CASSSQMNTEAFF. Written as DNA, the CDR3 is TGTGCCAGCAGCTCGCAGATGAACACTGAAGCTTTCTTT.

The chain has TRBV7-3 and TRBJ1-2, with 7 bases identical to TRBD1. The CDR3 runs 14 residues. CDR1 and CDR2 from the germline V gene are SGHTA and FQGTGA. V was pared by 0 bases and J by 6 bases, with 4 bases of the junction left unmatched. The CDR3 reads CASSLTVTGDGYTF. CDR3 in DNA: TGTGCCAGCAGCTTAACGGTCACAGGGGATGGCTACACCTTC.

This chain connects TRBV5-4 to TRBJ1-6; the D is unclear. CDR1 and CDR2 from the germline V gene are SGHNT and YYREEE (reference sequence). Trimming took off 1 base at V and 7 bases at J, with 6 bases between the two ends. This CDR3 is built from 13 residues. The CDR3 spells CASSLSTNSPLHF. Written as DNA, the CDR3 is TGTGCCAGCAGCTTGTCTACGAATTCACCCCTCCACTTT.

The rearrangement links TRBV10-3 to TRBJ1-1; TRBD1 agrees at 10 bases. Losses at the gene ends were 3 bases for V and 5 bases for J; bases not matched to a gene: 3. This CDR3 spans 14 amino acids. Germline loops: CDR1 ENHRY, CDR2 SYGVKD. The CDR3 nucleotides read TGTGCCATCAGTGATAAGGGACAGGGGACTGAAGCTTTCTTT. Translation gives CAISDKGQGTEAFF.

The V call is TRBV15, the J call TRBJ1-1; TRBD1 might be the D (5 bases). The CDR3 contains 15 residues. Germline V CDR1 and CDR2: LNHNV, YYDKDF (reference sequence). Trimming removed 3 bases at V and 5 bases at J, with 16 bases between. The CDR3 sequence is CATSSARQYGTEAFF. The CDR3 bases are TGTGCCACCAGCAGCGCAAGACAGTACGGGACTGAAGCTTTCTTT.

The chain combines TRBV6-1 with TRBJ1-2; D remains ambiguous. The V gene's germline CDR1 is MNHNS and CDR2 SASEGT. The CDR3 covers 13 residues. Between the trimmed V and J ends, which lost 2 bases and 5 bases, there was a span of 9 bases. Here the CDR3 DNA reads TGTGCCAGCAGTGAATTGGCCCCTTATGGCTACACCTTC. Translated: CASSELAPYGYTF.

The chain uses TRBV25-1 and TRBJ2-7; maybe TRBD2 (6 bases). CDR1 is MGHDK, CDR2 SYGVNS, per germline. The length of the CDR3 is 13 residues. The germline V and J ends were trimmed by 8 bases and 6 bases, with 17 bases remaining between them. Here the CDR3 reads CASRRDQTGEQYF. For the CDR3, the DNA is TGTGCCAGCCGGCGGGACCAAACCGGCGAGCAGTACTTC.

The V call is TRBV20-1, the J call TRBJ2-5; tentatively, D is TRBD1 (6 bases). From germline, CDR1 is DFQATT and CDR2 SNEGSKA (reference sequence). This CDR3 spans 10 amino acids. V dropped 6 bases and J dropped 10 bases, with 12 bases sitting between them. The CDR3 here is CSAEGDNQYF. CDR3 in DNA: TGCAGTGCCGAGGGGGACAACCAGTACTTC.

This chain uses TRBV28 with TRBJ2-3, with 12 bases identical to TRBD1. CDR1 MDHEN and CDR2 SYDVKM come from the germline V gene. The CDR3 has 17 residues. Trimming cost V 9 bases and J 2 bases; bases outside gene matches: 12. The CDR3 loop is CASGLAGTGGHTDTQYF. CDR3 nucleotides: TGTGCCAGTGGCCTTGCCGGGACAGGGGGCCACACAGATACGCAGTATTTT.

For the CDR3, the DNA is TGTGCCACCAGTTCAAGTGGGTCCAGGGATACGCAGTATTTT. Translating it yields CATSSSGSRDTQYF. The rearrangement uses TRBV24-1 and TRBJ2-3; the D is unclear. Germline V gene sequence: CDR1 KGHDR, CDR2 SFDVKD. Trimming removed 6 bases at V and 6 bases at J, with 15 bases between. The CDR3 is made up of 14 amino acids.

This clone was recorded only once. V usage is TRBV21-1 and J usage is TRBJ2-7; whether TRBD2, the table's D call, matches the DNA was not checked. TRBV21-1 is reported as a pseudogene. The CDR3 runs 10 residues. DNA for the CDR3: TGTGCCACTAGACCGCCCCCTAAGAACTTC. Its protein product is CATRPPPKNF.

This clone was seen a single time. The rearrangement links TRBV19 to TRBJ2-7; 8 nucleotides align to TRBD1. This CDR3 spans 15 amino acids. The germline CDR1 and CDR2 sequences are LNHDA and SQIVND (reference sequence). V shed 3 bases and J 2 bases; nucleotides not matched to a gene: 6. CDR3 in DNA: TGTGCCAGTAGTATCTATTCGGACAGGGCCTACGAGCAGTACTTC. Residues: CASSIYSDRAYEQYF.

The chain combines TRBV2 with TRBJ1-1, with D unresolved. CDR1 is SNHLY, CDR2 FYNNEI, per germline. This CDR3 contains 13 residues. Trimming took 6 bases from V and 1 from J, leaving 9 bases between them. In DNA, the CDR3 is TGTGCCAGCAGAATGGCCCCGAACACTGAAGCTTTCTTT. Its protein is CASRMAPNTEAFF. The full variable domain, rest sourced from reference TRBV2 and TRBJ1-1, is EPEVTQTPSHQVTQMGQEVILRCVPISNHLYFYWYRQILGQKVEFLVSFYNNEISEKSEIFDDQFSVERPDGSNFTLKIRSTKLEDSAMYFCASRMAPNTEAFFGQGTRLTVV.

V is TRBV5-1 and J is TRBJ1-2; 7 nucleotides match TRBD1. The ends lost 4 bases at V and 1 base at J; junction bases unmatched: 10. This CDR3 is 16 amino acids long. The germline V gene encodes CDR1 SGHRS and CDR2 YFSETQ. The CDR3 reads CASSPTGTEYNYGYTF. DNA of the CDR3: TGCGCCAGCAGCCCCACCGGGACAGAGTATAACTATGGCTACACCTTC. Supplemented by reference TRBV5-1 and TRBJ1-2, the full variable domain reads KAGVTQTPRYLIKTRGQQVTLSCSPISGHRSVSWYQQTPGQGLQFLFEYFSETQRNKGNFPGRFSGRQFSNSRSEMNVSTLELGDSALYLCASSPTGTEYNYGYTFGSGTRLTVV.

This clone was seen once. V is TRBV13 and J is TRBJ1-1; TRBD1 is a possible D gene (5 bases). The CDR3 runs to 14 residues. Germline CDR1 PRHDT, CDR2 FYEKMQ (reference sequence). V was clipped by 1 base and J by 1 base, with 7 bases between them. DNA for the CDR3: TGTGCCAGCAGCTTAGAAGGACAGAACACTGAAGCTTTCTTT. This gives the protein CASSLEGQNTEAFF.

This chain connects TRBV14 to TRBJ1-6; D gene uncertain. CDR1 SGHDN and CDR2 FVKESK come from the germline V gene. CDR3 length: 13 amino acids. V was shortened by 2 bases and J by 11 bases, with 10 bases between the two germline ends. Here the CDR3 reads CASSQFRLAPLHF. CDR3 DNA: TGTGCCAGCAGCCAATTCCGGTTGGCACCCCTCCACTTT.

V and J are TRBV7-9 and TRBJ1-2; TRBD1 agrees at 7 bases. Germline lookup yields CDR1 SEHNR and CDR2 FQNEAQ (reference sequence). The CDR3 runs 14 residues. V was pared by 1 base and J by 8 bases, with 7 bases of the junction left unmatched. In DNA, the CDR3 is TGTGCCAGCAGCTTAGACACACAGGGGTTGGGCTACACCTTC. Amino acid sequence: CASSLDTQGLGYTF.

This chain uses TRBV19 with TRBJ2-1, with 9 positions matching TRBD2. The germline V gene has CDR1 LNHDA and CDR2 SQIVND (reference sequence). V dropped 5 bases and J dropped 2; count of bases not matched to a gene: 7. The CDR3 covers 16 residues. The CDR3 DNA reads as TGTGCCAGTAGTGGGAGAGCGGGGGGTACCTACAATGAGCAGTTCTTC. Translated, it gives CASSGRAGGTYNEQFF.

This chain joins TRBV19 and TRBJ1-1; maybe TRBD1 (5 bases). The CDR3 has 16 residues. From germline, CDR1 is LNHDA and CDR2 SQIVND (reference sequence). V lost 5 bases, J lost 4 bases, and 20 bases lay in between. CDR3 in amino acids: CASSSRDSPGGTEAFF. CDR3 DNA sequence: TGTGCCAGTAGTTCGCGGGACTCCCCGGGAGGCACTGAAGCTTTCTTT.

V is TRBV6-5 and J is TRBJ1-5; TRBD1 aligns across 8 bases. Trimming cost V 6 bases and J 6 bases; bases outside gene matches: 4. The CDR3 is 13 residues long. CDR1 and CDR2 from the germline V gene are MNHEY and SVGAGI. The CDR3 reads CASRGQGAQPQHF. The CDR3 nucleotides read TGTGCCAGCAGAGGTCAGGGGGCTCAGCCCCAGCATTTT.

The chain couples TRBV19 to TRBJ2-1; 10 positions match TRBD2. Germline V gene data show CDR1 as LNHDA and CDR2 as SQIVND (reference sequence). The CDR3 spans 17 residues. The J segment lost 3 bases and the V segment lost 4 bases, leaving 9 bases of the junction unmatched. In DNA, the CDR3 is TGTGCCAGTAGTACGCCCATAGCGGGGGGACGCTACAATGAGCAGTTCTTC. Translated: CASSTPIAGGRYNEQFF.

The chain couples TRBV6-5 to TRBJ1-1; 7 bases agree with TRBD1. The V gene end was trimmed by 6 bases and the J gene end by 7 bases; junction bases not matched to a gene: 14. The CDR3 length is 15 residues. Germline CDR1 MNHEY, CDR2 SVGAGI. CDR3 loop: CASSQTPGQIIEAFF. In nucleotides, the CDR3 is TGTGCCAGCAGCCAAACTCCGGGACAGATTATTGAAGCTTTCTTT.

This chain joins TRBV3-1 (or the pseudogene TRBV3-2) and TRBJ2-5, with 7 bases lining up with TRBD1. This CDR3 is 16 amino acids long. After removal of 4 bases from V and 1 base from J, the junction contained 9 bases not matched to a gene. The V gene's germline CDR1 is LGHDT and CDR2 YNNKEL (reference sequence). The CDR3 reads CASSPRQGRGQETQYF. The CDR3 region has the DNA TGTGCCAGCAGCCCGAGACAGGGTAGGGGCCAAGAGACCCAGTACTTC.

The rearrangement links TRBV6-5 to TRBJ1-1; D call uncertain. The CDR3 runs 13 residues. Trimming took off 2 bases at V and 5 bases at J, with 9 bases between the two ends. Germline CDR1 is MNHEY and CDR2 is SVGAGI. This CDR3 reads CASSYTGWTEAFF. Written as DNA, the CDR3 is TGTGCCAGCAGTTACACGGGATGGACTGAAGCTTTCTTT.

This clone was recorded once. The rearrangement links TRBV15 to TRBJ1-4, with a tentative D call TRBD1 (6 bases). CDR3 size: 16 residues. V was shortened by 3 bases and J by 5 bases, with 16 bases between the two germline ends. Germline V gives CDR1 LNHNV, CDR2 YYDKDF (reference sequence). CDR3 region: CATSSLLRTANEKLFF. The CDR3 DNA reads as TGTGCCACCAGCAGCCTCCTCAGGACAGCGAATGAAAAACTGTTTTTT.

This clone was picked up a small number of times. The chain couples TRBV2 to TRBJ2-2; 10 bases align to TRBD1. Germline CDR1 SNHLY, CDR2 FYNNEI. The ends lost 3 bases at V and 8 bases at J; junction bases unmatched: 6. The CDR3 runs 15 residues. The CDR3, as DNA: TGTGCCAGCAGTGACCGGGACAGGGGACCGGGGGAGCTGTTTTTT. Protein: CASSDRDRGPGELFF.

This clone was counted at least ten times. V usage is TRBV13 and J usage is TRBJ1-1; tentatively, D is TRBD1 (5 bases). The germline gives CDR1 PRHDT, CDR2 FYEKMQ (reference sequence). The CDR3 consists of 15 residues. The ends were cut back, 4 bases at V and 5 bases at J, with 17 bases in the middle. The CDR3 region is CASSSLLGGFTEAFF. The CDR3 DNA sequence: TGTGCCAGCAGCTCCCTACTCGGGGGGTTTACTGAAGCTTTCTTT. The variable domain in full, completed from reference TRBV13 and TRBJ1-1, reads AAGVIQSPRHLIKEKRETATLKCYPIPRHDTVYWYQQGPGQDPQFLISFYEKMQSDKGSIPDRFSAQQFSDYHSELNMSSLELGDSALYFCASSSLLGGFTEAFFGQGTRLTVV.

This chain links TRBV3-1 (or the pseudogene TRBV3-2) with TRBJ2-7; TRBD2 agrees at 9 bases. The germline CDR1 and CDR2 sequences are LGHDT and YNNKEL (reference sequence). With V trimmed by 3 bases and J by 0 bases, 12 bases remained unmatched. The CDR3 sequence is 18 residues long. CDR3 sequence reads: CASSHESSGTRRSYEQYF. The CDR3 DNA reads TGTGCCAGCAGCCATGAATCTAGCGGGACACGCCGCTCCTACGAGCAGTACTTC.

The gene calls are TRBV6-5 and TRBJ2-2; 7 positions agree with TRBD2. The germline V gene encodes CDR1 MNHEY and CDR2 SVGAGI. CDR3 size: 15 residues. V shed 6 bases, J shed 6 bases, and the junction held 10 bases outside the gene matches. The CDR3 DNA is TGTGCCAGCAGAAAGGAACTTACTAGCGCCGGGGAGCTGTTTTTT. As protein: CASRKELTSAGELFF.

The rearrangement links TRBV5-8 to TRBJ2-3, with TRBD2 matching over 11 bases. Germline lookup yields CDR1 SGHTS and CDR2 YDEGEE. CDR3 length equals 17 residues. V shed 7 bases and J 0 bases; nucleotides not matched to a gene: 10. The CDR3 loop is CASSGLAGGLSTDTQYF. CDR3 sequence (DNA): TGTGCCAGCTCAGGCCTAGCGGGGGGCCTTAGCACAGATACGCAGTATTTT.